Below, one TCR beta chain is given with its context. Its matching antigen is unknown. These data originate in a study of shared clonotypes between healthy human individuals. Here immunoSEQ multiplex PCR was the method, and the copy in TCRdb shows in-frame clones only, minus some. This sample carries 1,500,000 or so clones, 98% of them seen once, and the ten largest clones take about 0.4%. Study conclusions and caveats: Sharing of clonotypes among donors was expected to vary with sequencing depth. Compared with memory subsets, naive subsets generally had larger estimated richness.

The CDR3 length is 13 residues. CDR1 and CDR2 from the germline V gene are SGHTS and YDEGEE. V was shortened by 9 bases and J by 9 bases, with 22 bases between the two germline ends. Material: naive CD4+ T cells sorted from blood. The subset here: CD45RA+ positively selected. The sequence was collected from a young man in good health. The chain carries TRBV5-8 and TRBJ2-7; perhaps TRBD1 as D (6 bases). The CDR3 bases are TGTGCCACCCAGCGGACAGATGCCTTGGGGCAGTACTTC. Translated: CATQRTDALGQYF.